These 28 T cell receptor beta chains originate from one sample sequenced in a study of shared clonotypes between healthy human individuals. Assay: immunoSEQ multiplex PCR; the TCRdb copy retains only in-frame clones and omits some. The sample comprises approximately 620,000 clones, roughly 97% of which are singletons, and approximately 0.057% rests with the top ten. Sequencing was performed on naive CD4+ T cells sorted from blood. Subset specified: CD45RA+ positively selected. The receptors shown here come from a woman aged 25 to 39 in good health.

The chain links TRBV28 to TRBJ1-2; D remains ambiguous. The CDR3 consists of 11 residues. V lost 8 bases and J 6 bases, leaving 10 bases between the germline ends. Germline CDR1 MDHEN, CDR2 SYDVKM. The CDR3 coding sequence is TGTGCCAGCGAGACGAGGAATGGCTACACCTTC. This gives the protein CASETRNGYTF.

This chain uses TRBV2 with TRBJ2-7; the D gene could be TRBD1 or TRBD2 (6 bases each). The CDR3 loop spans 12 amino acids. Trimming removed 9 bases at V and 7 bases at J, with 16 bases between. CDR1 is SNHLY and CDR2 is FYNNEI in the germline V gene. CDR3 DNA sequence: TGTGCCAGTGGGGGGCAGGGCTGGGAGCAGTACTTC. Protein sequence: CASGGQGWEQYF.

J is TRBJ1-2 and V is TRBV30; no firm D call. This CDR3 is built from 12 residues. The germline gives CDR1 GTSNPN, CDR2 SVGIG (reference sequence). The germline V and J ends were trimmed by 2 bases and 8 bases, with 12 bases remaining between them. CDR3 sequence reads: CAWSTNNGGYTF. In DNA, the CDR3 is TGTGCCTGGAGTACAAATAATGGGGGCTACACCTTC.

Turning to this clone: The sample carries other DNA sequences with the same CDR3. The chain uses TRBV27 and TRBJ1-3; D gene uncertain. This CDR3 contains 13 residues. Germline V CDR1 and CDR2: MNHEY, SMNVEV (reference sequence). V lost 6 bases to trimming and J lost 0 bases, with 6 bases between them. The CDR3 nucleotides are TGTGCCAGCAGACGAAGCTCTGGAAACACCATATATTTT. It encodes CASRRSSGNTIYF.

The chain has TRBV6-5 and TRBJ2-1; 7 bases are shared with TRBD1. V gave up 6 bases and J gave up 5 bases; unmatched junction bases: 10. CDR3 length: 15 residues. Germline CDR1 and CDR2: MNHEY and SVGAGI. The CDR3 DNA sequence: TGTGCCAGCAGGATCGACAGGGCTCAAGACAATGAGCAGTTCTTC. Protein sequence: CASRIDRAQDNEQFF.

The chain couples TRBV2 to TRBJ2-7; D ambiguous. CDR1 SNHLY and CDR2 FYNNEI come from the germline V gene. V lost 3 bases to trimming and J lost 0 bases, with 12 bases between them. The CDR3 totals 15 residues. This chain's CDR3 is CASSDDRGFSYEQYF. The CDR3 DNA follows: TGTGCCAGCAGTGACGATCGCGGATTCTCCTACGAGCAGTACTTC.

The CDR3 DNA is TGTGCCAGCAGCGCCCTAGGAGGGGCTAGCACAGATACGCAGTATTTT. This sequence encodes CASSALGGASTDTQYF. The gene calls are TRBV7-9 and TRBJ2-3, with a possible D match to TRBD2 (6 bases). This CDR3 comprises 16 residues. The germline V and J ends were trimmed by 5 bases and 0 bases, with 15 bases remaining between them. Germline assignment: CDR1 SEHNR and CDR2 FQNEAQ (reference sequence). The full variable domain, rest sourced from reference TRBV7-9 and TRBJ2-3, is DTGVSQNPRHKITKRGQNVTFRCDPISEHNRLYWYRQTLGQGPEFLTYFQNEAQLEKSRLLSDRFSAERPKGSFSTLEIQRTEQGDSAMYLCASSALGGASTDTQYFGPGTRLTVL.

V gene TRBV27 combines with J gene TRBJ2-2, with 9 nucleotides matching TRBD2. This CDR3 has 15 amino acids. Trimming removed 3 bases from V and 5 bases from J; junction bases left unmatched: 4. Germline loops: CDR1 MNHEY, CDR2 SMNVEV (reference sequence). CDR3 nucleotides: TGTGCCAGCAGTTTCAGCGGGAGGTTAACCGGGGAGCTGTTTTTT. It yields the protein CASSFSGRLTGELFF.

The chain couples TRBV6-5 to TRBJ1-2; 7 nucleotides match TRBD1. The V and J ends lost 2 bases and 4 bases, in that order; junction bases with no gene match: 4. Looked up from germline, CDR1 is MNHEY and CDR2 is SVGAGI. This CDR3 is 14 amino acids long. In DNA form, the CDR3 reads TGTGCCAGCAGTTACCGACAGGGATCCTATGGCTACACCTTC. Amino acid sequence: CASSYRQGSYGYTF.

The CDR3 coding sequence is TGTGCCAGTAGTACCGGGACATCCCCGAACACCGGGGAGCTGTTTTTT. This translates into CASSTGTSPNTGELFF. J is TRBJ2-2 and V is TRBV19, with D tentatively TRBD1 (6 bases). This CDR3 is built from 16 residues. V lost 4 bases, J lost 0 bases, and 12 bases lay in between. Germline assignment: CDR1 LNHDA and CDR2 SQIVND (reference sequence).

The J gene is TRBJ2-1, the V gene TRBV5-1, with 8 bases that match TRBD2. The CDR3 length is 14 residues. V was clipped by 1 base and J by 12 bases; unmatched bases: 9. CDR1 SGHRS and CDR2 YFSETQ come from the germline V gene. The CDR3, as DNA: TGCGCCAGCAGCTTGCGGGTGCAGCTAGCGGGGCAGTTCTTC. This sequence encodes CASSLRVQLAGQFF.

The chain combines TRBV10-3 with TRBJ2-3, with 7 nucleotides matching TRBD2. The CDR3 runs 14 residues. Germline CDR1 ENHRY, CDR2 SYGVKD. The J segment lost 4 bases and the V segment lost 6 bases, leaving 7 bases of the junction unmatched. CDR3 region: CAIRSGTTADTQYF. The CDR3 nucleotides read TGTGCCATCAGGTCTGGGACTACTGCAGATACGCAGTATTTT.

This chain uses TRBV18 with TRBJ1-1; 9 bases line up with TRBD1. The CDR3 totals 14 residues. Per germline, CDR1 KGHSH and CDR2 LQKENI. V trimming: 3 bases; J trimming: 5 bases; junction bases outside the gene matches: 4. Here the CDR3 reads CASSPDRGRTEAFF. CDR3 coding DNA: TGTGCCAGCTCACCGGACAGGGGAAGAACTGAAGCTTTCTTT.

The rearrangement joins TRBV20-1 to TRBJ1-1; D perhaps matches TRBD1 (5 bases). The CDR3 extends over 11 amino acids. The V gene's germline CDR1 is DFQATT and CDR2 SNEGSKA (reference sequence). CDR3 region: CRAAGGTEAFF. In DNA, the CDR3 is TGCAGGGCCGCCGGGGGGACTGAAGCTTTCTTT.

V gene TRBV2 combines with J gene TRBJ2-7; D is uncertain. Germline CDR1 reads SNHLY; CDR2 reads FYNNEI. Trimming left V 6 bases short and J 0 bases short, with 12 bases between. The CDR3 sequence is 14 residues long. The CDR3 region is CASRLRVPSYEQYF. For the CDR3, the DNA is TGTGCCAGCAGGCTACGGGTCCCCTCCTACGAGCAGTACTTC.

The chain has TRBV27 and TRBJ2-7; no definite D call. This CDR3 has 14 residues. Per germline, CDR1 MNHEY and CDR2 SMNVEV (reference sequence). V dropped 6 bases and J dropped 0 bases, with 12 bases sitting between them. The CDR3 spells CASSLERRSYEQYF. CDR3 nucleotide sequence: TGTGCCAGCAGCTTGGAACGGCGCTCCTACGAGCAGTACTTC.

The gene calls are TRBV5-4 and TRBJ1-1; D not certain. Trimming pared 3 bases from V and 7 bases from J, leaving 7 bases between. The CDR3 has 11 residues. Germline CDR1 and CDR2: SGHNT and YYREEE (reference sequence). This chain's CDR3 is CASSSQIEAFF. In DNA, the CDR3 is TGTGCCAGCAGCTCACAAATTGAAGCTTTCTTT.

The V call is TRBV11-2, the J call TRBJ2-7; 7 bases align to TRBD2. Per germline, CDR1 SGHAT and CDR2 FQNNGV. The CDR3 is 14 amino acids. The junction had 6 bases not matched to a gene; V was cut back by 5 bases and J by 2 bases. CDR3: CASSPGTTPYEQYF. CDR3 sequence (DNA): TGTGCCAGCAGCCCTGGGACTACTCCCTACGAGCAGTACTTC.

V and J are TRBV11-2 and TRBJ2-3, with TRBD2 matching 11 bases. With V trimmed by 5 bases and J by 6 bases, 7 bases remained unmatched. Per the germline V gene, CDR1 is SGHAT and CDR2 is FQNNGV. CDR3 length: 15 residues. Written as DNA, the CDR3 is TGTGCCAGCAGCCGACTACGACTAGCGGGGGATACGCAGTATTTT. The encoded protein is CASSRLRLAGDTQYF.

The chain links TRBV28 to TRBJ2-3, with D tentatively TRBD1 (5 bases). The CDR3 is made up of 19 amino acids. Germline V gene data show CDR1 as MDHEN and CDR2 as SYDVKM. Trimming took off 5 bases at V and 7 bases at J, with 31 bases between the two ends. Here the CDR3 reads CASSPAGPSLLQGANTQYF. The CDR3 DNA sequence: TGTGCCAGCAGTCCGGCCGGGCCCAGCCTACTTCAGGGTGCCAATACGCAGTATTTT.

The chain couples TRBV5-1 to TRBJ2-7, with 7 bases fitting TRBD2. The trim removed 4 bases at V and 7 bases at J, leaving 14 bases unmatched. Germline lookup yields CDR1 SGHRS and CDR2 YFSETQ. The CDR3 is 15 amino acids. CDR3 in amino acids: CASSTSAGVSSEQYF. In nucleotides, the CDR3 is TGCGCCAGCAGCACATCTGCGGGAGTATCTTCTGAGCAGTACTTC.

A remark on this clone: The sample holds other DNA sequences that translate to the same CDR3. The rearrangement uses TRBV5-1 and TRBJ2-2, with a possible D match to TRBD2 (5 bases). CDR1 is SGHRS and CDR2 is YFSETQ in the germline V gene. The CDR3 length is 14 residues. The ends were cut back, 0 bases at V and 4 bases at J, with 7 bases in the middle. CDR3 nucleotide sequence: TGCGCCAGCAGCTTGGCTAGCTCCACCGGGGAGCTGTTTTTT. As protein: CASSLASSTGELFF. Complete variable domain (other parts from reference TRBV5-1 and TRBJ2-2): KAGVTQTPRYLIKTRGQQVTLSCSPISGHRSVSWYQQTPGQGLQFLFEYFSETQRNKGNFPGRFSGRQFSNSRSEMNVSTLELGDSALYLCASSLASSTGELFFGEGSRLTVL.

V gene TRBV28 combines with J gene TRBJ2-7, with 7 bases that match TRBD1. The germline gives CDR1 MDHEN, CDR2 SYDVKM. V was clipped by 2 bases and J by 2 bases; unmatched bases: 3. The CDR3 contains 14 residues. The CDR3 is CASSLMDRPYEQYF. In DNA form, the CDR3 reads TGTGCCAGCAGTTTAATGGACAGGCCCTACGAGCAGTACTTC.

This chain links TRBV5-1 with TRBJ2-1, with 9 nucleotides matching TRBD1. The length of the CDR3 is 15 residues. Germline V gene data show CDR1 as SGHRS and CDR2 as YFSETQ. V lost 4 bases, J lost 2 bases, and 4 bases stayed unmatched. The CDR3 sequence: CASSGGTGTYNEQFF. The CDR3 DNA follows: TGCGCCAGCAGCGGGGGGACAGGGACCTACAATGAGCAGTTCTTC.

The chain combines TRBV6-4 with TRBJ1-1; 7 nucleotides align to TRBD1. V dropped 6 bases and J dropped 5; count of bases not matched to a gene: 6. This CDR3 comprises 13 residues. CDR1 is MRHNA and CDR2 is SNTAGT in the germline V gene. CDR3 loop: CASRSTGDTEAFF. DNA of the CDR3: TGTGCCAGCAGAAGTACAGGGGATACTGAAGCTTTCTTT.

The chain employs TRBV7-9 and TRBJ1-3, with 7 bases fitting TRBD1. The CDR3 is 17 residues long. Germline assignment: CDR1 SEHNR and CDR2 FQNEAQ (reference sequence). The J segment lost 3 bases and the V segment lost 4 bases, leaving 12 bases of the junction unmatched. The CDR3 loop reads CASSSLRQGSVGNTIYF. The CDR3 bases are TGTGCCAGCAGCTCACTCAGACAGGGAAGTGTTGGAAACACCATATATTTT.

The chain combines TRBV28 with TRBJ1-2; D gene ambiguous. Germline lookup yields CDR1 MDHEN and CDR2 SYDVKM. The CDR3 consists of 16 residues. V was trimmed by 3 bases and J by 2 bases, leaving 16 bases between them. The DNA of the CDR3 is TGTGCCAGCAGTTTTTCGGGTCCAGGCCTAAACTATGGCTACACCTTC. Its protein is CASSFSGPGLNYGYTF.

The CDR3 loop reads CASTPPAGTRGYNEQFF. The CDR3 DNA follows: TGTGCCAGCACCCCTCCCGCCGGGACTAGGGGATACAATGAGCAGTTCTTC. The V gene is TRBV28, the J gene TRBJ2-1; 8 nucleotides match TRBD2. The ends lost 7 bases at V and 4 bases at J; junction bases unmatched: 15. Per germline, CDR1 MDHEN and CDR2 SYDVKM. CDR3 length equals 17 residues. Drawing the rest from reference TRBV28 and TRBJ2-1, the complete variable domain is DVKVTQSSRYLVKRTGEKVFLECVQDMDHENMFWYRQDPGLGLRLIYFSYDVKMKEKGDIPEGYSVSREKKERFSLILESASTNQTSMYLCASTPPAGTRGYNEQFFGPGTRLTVL.